This section outlines one T cell receptor (beta chain) sequence together with its context. The data were taken from a study of control samples from healthy donors and cancer patients. Generated by immunoSEQ multiplex PCR, the TCRdb table keeps only in-frame clones and is missing some. Listed are some 180,000 clones; more than 2% falls within the top ten. Sequencing used blood. This clonotype was obtained from a woman in her thirties in good health.

DNA of the CDR3: TGTGCCAGCTCACCACCGGCAGGGGGTGTTGTTCAGCCCCAGCATTTT. Protein product: CASSPPAGGVVQPQHF. The chain joins TRBV18 to TRBJ1-5; TRBD1 agrees at 7 bases. The CDR3 is 16 residues long. The germline V gene encodes CDR1 KGHSH and CDR2 LQKENI. J lost 6 bases, V lost 0 bases, and 8 bases had no gene match.